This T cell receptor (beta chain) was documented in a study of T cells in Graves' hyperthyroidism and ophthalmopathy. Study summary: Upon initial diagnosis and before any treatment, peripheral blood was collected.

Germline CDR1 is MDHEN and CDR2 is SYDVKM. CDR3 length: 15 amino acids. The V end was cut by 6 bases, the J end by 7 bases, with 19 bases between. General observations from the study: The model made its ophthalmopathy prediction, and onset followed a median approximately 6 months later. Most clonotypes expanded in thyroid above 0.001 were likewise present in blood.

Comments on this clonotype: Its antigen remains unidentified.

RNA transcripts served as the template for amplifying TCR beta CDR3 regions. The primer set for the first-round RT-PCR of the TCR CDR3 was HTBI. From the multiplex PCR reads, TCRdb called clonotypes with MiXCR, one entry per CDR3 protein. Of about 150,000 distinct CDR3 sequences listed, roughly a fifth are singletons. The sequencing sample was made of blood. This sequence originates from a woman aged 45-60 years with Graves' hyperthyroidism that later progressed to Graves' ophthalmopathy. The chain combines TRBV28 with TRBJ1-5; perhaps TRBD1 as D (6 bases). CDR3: CASSRGGGGDQPQHF. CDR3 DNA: TGTGCCAGCAGCCGAGGGGGGGGTGGGGACCAGCCCCAGCATTTT.